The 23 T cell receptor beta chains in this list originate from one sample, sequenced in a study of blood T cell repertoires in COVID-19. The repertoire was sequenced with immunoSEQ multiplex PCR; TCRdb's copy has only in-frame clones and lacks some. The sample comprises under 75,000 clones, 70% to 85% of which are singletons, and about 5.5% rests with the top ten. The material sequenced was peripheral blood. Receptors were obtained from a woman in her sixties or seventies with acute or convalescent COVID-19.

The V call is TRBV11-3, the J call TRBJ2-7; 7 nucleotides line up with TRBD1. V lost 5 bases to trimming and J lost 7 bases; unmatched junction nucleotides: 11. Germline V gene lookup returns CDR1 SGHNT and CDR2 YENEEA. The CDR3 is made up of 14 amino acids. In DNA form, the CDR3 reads TGTGCCAGCAGCGAAGATATACAGGGGATGGAGCAGTACTTC. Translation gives CASSEDIQGMEQYF. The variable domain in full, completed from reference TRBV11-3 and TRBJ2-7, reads EAGVVQSPRYKIIEKKQPVAFWCNPISGHNTLYWYLQNLGQGPELLIRYENEEAVDDSQLPKDRFSAERLKGVDSTLKIQPAELGDSAVYLCASSEDIQGMEQYFGPGTRLTVT.

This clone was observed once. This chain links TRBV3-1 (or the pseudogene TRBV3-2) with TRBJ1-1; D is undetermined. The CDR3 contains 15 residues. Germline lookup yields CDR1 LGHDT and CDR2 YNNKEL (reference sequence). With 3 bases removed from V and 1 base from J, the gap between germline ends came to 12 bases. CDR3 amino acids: CASSHPVGPNTEAFF. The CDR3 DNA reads TGTGCCAGCAGCCACCCCGTGGGCCCGAACACTGAAGCTTTCTTT.

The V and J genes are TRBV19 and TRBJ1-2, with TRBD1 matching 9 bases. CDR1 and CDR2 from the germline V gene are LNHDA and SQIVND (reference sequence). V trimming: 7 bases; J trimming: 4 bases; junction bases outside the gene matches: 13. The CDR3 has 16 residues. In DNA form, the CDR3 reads TGTGCCAGTACCATAGGGGGACAGGGCGTAGGCTATGGCTACACCTTC. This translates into CASTIGGQGVGYGYTF.

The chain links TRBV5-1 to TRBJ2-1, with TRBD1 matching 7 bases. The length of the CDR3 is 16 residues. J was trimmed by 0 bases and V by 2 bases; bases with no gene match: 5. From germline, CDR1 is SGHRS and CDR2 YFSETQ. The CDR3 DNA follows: TGCGCCAGCAGCTTTCAGGGGGTGAGCTCCTACAATGAGCAGTTCTTC. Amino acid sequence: CASSFQGVSSYNEQFF.

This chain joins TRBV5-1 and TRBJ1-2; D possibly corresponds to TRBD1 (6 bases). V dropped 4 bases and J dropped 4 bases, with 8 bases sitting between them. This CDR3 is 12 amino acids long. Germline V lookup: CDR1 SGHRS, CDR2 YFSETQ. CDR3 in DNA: TGCGCCAGCAGCGTGGACAGCTATGGCTACACCTTC. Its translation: CASSVDSYGYTF. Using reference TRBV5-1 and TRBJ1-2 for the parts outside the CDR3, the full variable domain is KAGVTQTPRYLIKTRGQQVTLSCSPISGHRSVSWYQQTPGQGLQFLFEYFSETQRNKGNFPGRFSGRQFSNSRSEMNVSTLELGDSALYLCASSVDSYGYTFGSGTRLTVV.

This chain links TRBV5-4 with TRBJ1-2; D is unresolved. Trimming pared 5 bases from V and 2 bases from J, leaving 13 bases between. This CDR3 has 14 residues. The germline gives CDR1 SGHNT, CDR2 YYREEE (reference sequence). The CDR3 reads CASRSTGENYGYTF. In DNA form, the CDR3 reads TGTGCCAGCAGATCGACGGGAGAAAACTATGGCTACACCTTC.

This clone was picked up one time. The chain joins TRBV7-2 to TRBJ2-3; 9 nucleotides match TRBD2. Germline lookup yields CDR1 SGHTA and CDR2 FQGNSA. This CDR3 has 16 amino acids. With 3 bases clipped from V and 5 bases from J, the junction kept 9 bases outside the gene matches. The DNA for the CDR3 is TGTGCCAGCAGCTTCCGGAGCGGGGGGACCGGAGATACGCAGTATTTT. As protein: CASSFRSGGTGDTQYF.

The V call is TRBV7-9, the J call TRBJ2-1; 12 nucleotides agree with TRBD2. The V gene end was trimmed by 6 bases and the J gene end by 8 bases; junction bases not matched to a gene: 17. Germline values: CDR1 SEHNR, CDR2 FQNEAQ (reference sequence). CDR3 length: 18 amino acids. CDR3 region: CASRSMRLAGADNHEQFF. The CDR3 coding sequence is TGTGCCAGCAGATCTATGCGACTAGCGGGGGCGGATAACCATGAGCAGTTCTTC.

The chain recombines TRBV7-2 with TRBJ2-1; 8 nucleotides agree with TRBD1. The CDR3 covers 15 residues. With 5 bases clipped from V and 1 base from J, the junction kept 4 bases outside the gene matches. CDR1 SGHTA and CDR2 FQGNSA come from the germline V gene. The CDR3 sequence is CASSMGQASYNEQFF. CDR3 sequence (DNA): TGTGCCAGCAGCATGGGACAGGCATCCTACAATGAGCAGTTCTTC.

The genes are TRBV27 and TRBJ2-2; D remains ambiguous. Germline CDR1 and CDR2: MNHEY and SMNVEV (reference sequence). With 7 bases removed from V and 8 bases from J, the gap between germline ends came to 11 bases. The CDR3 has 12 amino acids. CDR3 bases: TGTGCCAGCATTATCGCCGGGGGGGAGCTGTTTTTT. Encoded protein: CASIIAGGELFF.

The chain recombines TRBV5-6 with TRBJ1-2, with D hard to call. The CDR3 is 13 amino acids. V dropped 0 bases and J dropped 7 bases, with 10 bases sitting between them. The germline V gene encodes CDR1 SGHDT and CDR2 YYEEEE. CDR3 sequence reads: CASSLADGSGYTF. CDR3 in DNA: TGTGCCAGCAGCTTGGCCGACGGGTCTGGCTACACCTTC. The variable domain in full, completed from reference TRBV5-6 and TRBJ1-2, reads DAGVTQSPTHLIKTRGQQVTLRCSPKSGHDTVSWYQQALGQGPQFIFQYYEEEERQRGNFPDRFSGHQFPNYSSELNVNALLLGDSALYLCASSLADGSGYTFGSGTRLTVV.

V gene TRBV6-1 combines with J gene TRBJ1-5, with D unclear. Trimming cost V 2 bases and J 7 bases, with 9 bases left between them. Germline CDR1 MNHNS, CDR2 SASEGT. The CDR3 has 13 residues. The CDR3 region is CASSESGEQPQHF. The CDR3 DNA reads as TGTGCCAGCAGTGAATCAGGCGAGCAGCCCCAGCATTTT.

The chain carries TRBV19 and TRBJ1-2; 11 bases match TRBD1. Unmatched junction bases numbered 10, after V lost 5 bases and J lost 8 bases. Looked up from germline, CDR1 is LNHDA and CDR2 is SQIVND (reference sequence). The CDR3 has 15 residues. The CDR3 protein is CASSPETGTGGGYTF. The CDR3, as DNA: TGTGCCAGTAGTCCCGAAACCGGGACAGGGGGAGGCTACACCTTC.

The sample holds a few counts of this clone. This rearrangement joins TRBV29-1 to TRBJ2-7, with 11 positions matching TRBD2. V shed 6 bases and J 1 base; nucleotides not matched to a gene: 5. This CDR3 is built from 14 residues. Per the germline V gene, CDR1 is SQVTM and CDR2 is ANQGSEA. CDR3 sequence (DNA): TGCAGCGTGGTCCTAGCGGGGGGTTCCTACGAGCAGTACTTC. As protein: CSVVLAGGSYEQYF.

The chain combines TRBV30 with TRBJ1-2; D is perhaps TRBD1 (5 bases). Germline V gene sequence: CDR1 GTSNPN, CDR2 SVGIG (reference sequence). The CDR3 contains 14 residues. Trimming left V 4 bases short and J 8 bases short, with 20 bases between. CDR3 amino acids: CAWTPGTSGVGYTF. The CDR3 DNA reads TGTGCCTGGACTCCCGGGACGTCGGGGGTCGGCTACACCTTC.

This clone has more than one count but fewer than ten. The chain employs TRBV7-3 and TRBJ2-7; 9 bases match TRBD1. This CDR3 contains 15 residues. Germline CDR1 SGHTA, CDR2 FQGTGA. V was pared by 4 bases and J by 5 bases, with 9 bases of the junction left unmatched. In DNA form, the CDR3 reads TGTGCCAGCAGCTCCTGGGGGACAGGGACCGACGAGCAGTACTTC. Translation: CASSSWGTGTDEQYF.

DNA of the CDR3: TGTGCCAGCAGCGCAGAACTAGCCGGAAAAGAGACCCAGTACTTC. Amino acids: CASSAELAGKETQYF. V gene TRBV7-3 combines with J gene TRBJ2-5; D may be TRBD2 (6 bases). V was trimmed by 5 bases and J by 3 bases, leaving 16 bases between them. CDR1 and CDR2 (germline): SGHTA, FQGTGA. This CDR3 has 15 residues.

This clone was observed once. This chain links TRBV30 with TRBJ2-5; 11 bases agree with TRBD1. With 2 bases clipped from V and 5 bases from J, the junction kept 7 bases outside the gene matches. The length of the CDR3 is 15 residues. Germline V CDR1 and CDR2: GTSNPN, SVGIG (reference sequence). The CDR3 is CAWSKGQGAGETQYF. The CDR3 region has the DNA TGTGCCTGGAGTAAAGGACAGGGGGCGGGGGAGACCCAGTACTTC. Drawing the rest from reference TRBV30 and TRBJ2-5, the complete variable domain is SQTIHQWPATLVQPVGSPLSLECTVEGTSNPNLYWYRQAAGRGLQLLFYSVGIGQISSEVPQNLSASRPQDRQFILSSKKLLLSDSGFYLCAWSKGQGAGETQYFGPGTRLLVL.

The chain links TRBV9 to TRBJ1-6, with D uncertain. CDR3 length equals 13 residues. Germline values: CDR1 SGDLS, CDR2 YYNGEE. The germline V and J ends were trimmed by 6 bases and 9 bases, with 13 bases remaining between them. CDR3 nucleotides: TGTGCCAGCAACAAAGAGGGTATTTCACCCCTCCACTTT. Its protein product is CASNKEGISPLHF.

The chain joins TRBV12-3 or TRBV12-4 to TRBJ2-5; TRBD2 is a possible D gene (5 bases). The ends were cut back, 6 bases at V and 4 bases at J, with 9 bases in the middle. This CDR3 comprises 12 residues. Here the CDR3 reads CASSYGGETQYF. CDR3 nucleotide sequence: TGTGCCAGCAGCTACGGAGGAGAGACCCAGTACTTC.

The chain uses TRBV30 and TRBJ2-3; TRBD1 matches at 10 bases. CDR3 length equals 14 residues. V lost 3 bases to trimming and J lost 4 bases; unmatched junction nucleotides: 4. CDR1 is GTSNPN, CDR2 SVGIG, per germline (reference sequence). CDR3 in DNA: TGTGCCTGGAGCGACAGGGGGCGGGCAGATACGCAGTATTTT. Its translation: CAWSDRGRADTQYF. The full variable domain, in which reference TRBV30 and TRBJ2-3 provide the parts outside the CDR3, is SQTIHQWPATLVQPVGSPLSLECTVEGTSNPNLYWYRQAAGRGLQLLFYSVGIGQISSEVPQNLSASRPQDRQFILSSKKLLLSDSGFYLCAWSDRGRADTQYFGPGTRLTVL.

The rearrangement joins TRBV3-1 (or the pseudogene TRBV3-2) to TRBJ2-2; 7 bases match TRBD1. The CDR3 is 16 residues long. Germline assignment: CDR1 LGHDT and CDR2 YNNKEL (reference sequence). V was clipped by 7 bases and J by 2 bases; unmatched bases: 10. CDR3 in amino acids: CASTRSGTENTGELFF. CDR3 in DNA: TGTGCCAGCACCCGATCGGGGACAGAAAACACCGGGGAGCTGTTTTTT.

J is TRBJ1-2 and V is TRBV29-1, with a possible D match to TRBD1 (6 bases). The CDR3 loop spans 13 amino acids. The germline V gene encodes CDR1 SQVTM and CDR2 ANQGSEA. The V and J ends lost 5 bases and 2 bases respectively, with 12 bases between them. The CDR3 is CSVRTESNYGYTF. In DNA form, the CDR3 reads TGCAGCGTTCGGACAGAGTCAAACTATGGCTACACCTTC.